One sample yielded the 22 T cell receptor beta chains listed below, sequenced in a study of shared clonotypes between healthy human individuals (dated by TCRdb to about 2020). Receptors were amplified or captured by the immunoSEQ multiplex PCR assay. TCRdb limited this immuneACCESS table to in-frame rearrangements with V and J called. A share of clones is missing; checked studies link under half to unresolved V genes, and the rest is unexplained. In all, the sample holds about 470,000 clones, and 70% to 80% of those were seen once. The top ten clonotypes cover approximately 13% of the sample. The sequenced sample consisted of PBMCs. These receptors were taken from a woman aged 40 to 50 in good health. Some clones in this sample may be carry-over from other donors' samples.

The chain has TRBV27 and TRBJ2-1; no clear D. Trimming cost V 3 bases and J 8 bases, with 5 bases left between them. Per germline, CDR1 MNHEY and CDR2 SMNVEV (reference sequence). This CDR3 has 11 amino acids. The CDR3 is CASSLGYEQFF. CDR3 nucleotides: TGTGCCAGCAGTTTGGGCTATGAGCAGTTCTTC.

The rearrangement uses TRBV2 and TRBJ2-3; perhaps TRBD2 as D (5 bases). CDR1 is SNHLY, CDR2 FYNNEI, per germline. This CDR3 has 15 amino acids. The germline V and J ends were trimmed by 5 bases and 1 base, with 13 bases remaining between them. The CDR3: CASSPQLVRTDTQYF. For the CDR3, the DNA is TGTGCCAGCAGTCCGCAACTAGTGCGCACAGATACGCAGTATTTT.

This clone is a singleton in its sample. The gene calls are TRBV19 and TRBJ2-1; the match to TRBD1 covers 8 bases. J gave up 2 bases and V 5 bases, and 5 bases lay outside the gene matches. The CDR3 runs to 15 residues. CDR1 and CDR2 (germline): LNHDA, SQIVND (reference sequence). DNA for the CDR3: TGTGCCAGTAGTCTACAGACAGGGGCCTACAATGAGCAGTTCTTC. Translating gives CASSLQTGAYNEQFF.

In this sample, this clone turned up once. The chain is built from TRBV29-1 and TRBJ2-5, with D possibly TRBD2 on 5 matching bases. This CDR3 spans 12 amino acids. Trimming cost V 7 bases and J 2 bases, with 11 bases left between them. Germline V CDR1 and CDR2: SQVTM, ANQGSEA. The CDR3 sequence is CSAGVGQETQYF. CDR3 coding DNA: TGCAGCGCCGGGGTAGGGCAAGAGACCCAGTACTTC.

The chain recombines TRBV5-6 with TRBJ1-3, with 8 bases identical to TRBD1. V lost 3 bases, J lost 4 bases, and 6 bases stayed unmatched. This CDR3 is 15 amino acids long. Germline V gives CDR1 SGHDT, CDR2 YYEEEE. In nucleotides, the CDR3 is TGTGCCAGCAGCTCTCCAACAGGGGGAGGAAACACCATATATTTT. Translation: CASSSPTGGGNTIYF.

The rearrangement joins TRBV7-3 to TRBJ2-7, with 9 bases identical to TRBD1. Trimming cost V 4 bases and J 10 bases; bases outside gene matches: 8. Germline V lookup: CDR1 SGHTA, CDR2 FQGTGA. The CDR3 loop spans 13 amino acids. The CDR3 sequence: CASSSGTGTHQYF. The CDR3 bases are TGTGCCAGCAGCTCCGGGACAGGGACCCACCAGTACTTC.

The rearrangement uses TRBV21-1 and TRBJ2-7; TRBD2, the D gene given by the table, was not confirmed from the DNA. TRBV21-1 is a pseudogene locus. This CDR3 spans 13 amino acids. CDR3 sequence: CASTSGTAYEQYF. CDR3 coding DNA: TGTGCCAGCACTAGCGGGACGGCCTACGAGCAGTACTTC.

The rearrangement links TRBV5-6 to TRBJ1-6; TRBD1 aligns across 7 bases. The V and J ends lost 1 base and 8 bases, in that order; junction bases with no gene match: 6. CDR3 length equals 15 residues. Germline-derived CDR1 and CDR2 are SGHDT and YYEEEE. This CDR3 is CASSLQDRTYSPLHF. The CDR3 coding sequence is TGTGCCAGCAGCTTGCAGGACAGGACCTATTCACCCCTCCACTTT.

The chain recombines TRBV7-8 with TRBJ2-3; 7 bases are a match to TRBD1. The CDR3 covers 16 residues. CDR1 and CDR2 (germline): SGHVS, FQNEAQ. Germline trimming cut 1 base from V and 2 bases from J; bases unmatched to any gene: 6. CDR3 DNA: TGTGCCAGCAGCTTAGGTCCGACAGGGACCACAGATACGCAGTATTTT. This codes for CASSLGPTGTTDTQYF.

The chain couples TRBV5-1 to TRBJ2-1; TRBD1 aligns across 11 bases. With V trimmed by 4 bases and J by 7 bases, 4 bases remained unmatched. Germline V gives CDR1 SGHRS, CDR2 YFSETQ. The length of the CDR3 is 14 residues. The CDR3 sequence: CASSQGQGANEQFF. The CDR3 bases are TGCGCCAGCAGCCAAGGACAGGGGGCGAATGAGCAGTTCTTC.

In regard to this clone: Other DNA sequences within the sample encode an identical CDR3. The CDR3 DNA follows: TGTGCCAGCAGTTTACTGAGGGAGACCCAGTACTTC. This sequence encodes CASSLLRETQYF. The chain recombines TRBV28 with TRBJ2-5; D unclear. V was cut by 2 bases and J by 5 bases, with 6 bases left in between. The CDR3 covers 12 residues. Germline values: CDR1 MDHEN, CDR2 SYDVKM.

The chain links TRBV28 to TRBJ1-2; D unclear. The CDR3 totals 14 residues. Germline lookup yields CDR1 MDHEN and CDR2 SYDVKM. V was trimmed by 5 bases and J by 1 base, leaving 11 bases between them. The CDR3 reads CASSNLQNNYGYTF. CDR3 bases: TGTGCCAGCAGTAATTTACAGAATAACTATGGCTACACCTTC.

The chain joins TRBV27 to TRBJ2-2, with a weak D call TRBD2 (7 bases). Germline V lookup: CDR1 MNHEY, CDR2 SMNVEV (reference sequence). Trimming shortened V by 8 bases and J by 8 bases, and 27 bases separated the two germline ends. The CDR3 length is 17 residues. DNA for the CDR3: TGTGCCAGCCGGAGGGGGAGGGCCGCCGGGACCTGGGGGGAGCTGTTTTTT. It is translated as CASRRGRAAGTWGELFF.

The chain employs TRBV15 and TRBJ2-7; D uncertain. Germline V gives CDR1 LNHNV, CDR2 YYDKDF (reference sequence). Between the trimmed V and J ends, which lost 5 bases and 5 bases, there was a span of 10 bases. CDR3 size: 12 residues. The CDR3, as DNA: TGTGCCACCAGCCACGCGAGGCACGAGCAGTACTTC. Encoded protein: CATSHARHEQYF.

This clone has just a few counts. This chain uses TRBV5-1 with TRBJ2-1; TRBD2 agrees at 10 bases. V was pared by 0 bases and J by 9 bases, with 6 bases of the junction left unmatched. CDR3 size: 15 residues. Germline lookup yields CDR1 SGHRS and CDR2 YFSETQ. The CDR3 coding sequence is TGCGCCAGCAGCTTGGCATTAGCGGGGGGTGGTGAGCAGTTCTTC. Amino acid sequence: CASSLALAGGGEQFF.

The chain recombines TRBV29-1 with TRBJ2-2; D might be TRBD2 (6 bases). The CDR3 spans 12 residues. The germline V and J ends were trimmed by 7 bases and 7 bases, with 13 bases remaining between them. The germline gives CDR1 SQVTM, CDR2 ANQGSEA. The CDR3 coding sequence is TGCAGCGCCCGGGACGGGGGCGGGGAGCTGTTTTTT. This gives the protein CSARDGGGELFF.

The J gene is TRBJ2-2, the V gene TRBV27, with unresolved D. The germline V and J ends were trimmed by 4 bases and 2 bases, with 5 bases remaining between them. Germline values: CDR1 MNHEY, CDR2 SMNVEV (reference sequence). The CDR3 is 13 amino acids. CDR3 nucleotides: TGTGCCAGCAGTTACAAAAACACCGGGGAGCTGTTTTTT. This codes for CASSYKNTGELFF.

In this sample, this clone turned up a few times. V usage is TRBV7-9 and J usage is TRBJ2-2, with 12 bases fitting TRBD2. The CDR3 spans 18 residues. Per the germline V gene, CDR1 is SEHNR and CDR2 is FQNEAQ (reference sequence). Germline trimming cut 5 bases from V and 1 base from J; bases unmatched to any gene: 8. In DNA, the CDR3 is TGTGCCAGCAGCCCACCCCCGGGACTAGCGGGGAACACCGGGGAGCTGTTTTTT. The encoded protein is CASSPPPGLAGNTGELFF. Complete variable domain (other parts from reference TRBV7-9 and TRBJ2-2): DTGVSQNPRHKITKRGQNVTFRCDPISEHNRLYWYRQTLGQGPEFLTYFQNEAQLEKSRLLSDRFSAERPKGSFSTLEIQRTEQGDSAMYLCASSPPPGLAGNTGELFFGEGSRLTVL.

The chain links TRBV2 to TRBJ1-5, with TRBD1 as a possible D gene (5 bases). CDR3 size: 15 residues. Trimming left V 1 base short and J 10 bases short, with 17 bases between. Germline values: CDR1 SNHLY, CDR2 FYNNEI. The CDR3 loop is CASSEDTGLWGPQHF. The CDR3 DNA sequence: TGTGCCAGCAGTGAAGACACAGGTCTGTGGGGACCCCAGCATTTT. The full variable domain, with the rest looked up from reference TRBV2 and TRBJ1-5, is EPEVTQTPSHQVTQMGQEVILRCVPISNHLYFYWYRQILGQKVEFLVSFYNNEISEKSEIFDDQFSVERPDGSNFTLKIRSTKLEDSAMYFCASSEDTGLWGPQHFGDGTRLSIL.

V gene TRBV5-1 combines with J gene TRBJ2-2; 7 bases are a match to TRBD1. V shed 3 bases and J 6 bases; nucleotides not matched to a gene: 8. Germline V gives CDR1 SGHRS, CDR2 YFSETQ. The CDR3 has 15 amino acids. CDR3 sequence reads: CASSSGTARAGELFF. CDR3 in DNA: TGCGCCAGCAGCTCGGGGACAGCCCGGGCCGGGGAGCTGTTTTTT.

The J gene is TRBJ2-2, the V gene TRBV4-1; TRBD2 matches at 12 bases. The CDR3 is made up of 16 amino acids. The V segment lost 5 bases and the J segment 7 bases; nucleotides outside the gene matches: 8. Germline V gene sequence: CDR1 MGHRA, CDR2 YSYEKL. CDR3 nucleotides: TGCGCCAGCAGCGTTACGACTAGCGGGAGTTACGGGGAGCTGTTTTTT. It specifies CASSVTTSGSYGELFF.

The chain combines TRBV4-1 with TRBJ1-1, with TRBD1 matching over 7 bases. V lost 1 base to trimming and J lost 0 bases; unmatched junction nucleotides: 5. From germline, CDR1 is MGHRA and CDR2 YSYEKL. The CDR3 totals 16 residues. CDR3 loop: CASSQVPTGLNTEAFF. DNA for the CDR3: TGCGCCAGCAGCCAAGTCCCGACAGGGCTGAACACTGAAGCTTTCTTT.